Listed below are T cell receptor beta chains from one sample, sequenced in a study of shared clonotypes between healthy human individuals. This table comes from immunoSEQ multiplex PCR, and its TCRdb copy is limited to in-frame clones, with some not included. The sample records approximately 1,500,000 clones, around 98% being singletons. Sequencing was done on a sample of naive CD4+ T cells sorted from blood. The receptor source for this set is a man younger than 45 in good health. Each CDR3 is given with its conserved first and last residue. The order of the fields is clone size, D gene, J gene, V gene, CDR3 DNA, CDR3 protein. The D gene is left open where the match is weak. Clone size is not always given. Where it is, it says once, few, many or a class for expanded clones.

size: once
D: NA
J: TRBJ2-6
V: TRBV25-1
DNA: TGTGCCAGCAGTGACCCCCGGGCCCCCACCCGCAACGTCCTGACTTTC
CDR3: CASSDPRAPTRNVLTF

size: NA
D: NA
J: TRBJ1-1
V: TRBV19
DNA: TGTGCCAGTACTCTGTACGACGATGAAGCTTTCTTT
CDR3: CASTLYDDEAFF

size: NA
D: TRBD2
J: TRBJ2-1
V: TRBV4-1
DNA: TGCGCCAGCAGCCAAGAAACTAGCGGGAGGGGCGATGAGCAGTTCTTC
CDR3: CASSQETSGRGDEQFF

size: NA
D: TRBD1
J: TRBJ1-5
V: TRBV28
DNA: TGTGCCAGCAGTTTCTATGGTGGACAGGGCAATCAGCCCCAGCATTTT
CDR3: CASSFYGGQGNQPQHF

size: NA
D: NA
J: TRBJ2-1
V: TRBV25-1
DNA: TGTGCCAGCAGTGACTACCGGGGTCTGAAATCTAGTGAGCAGTTCTTC
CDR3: CASSDYRGLKSSEQFF

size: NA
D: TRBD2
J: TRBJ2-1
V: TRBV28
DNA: TGTGCCAGCAGTAATGTAGCGGGCTCCTACAATGAGCAGTTCTTC
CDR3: CASSNVAGSYNEQFF

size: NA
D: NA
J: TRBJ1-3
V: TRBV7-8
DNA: TGTGCCAGCAGCTTAGTATACTCTGGAAACACCATATATTTT
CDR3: CASSLVYSGNTIYF

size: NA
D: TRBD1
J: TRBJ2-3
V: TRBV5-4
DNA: TGTGCCAGCAGCCCAGCAGGGGGCGTCTGGACAGATACGCAGTATTTT
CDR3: CASSPAGGVWTDTQYF

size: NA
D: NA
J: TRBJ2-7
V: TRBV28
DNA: TGTGCCAGCAGTTTATACGAGCAGTACTTC
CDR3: CASSLYEQYF

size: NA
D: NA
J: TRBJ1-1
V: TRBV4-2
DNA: TGTGCCAGCAGCCAAGTTGGTCGGGACGGCACTGAAGCTTTCTTT
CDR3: CASSQVGRDGTEAFF

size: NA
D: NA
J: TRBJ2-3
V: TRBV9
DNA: TGTGCCAGCAGCGTATCCGCCGGGACTCGAGTTCATACGCAGTATTTT
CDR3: CASSVSAGTRVHTQYF

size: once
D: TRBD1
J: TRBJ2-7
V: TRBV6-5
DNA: TGTGCCAGCAGTCCTACCGGGACAGGGACCTACGAGCAGTACTTC
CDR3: CASSPTGTGTYEQYF

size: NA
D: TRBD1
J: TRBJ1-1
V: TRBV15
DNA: TGTGCCACCGGGCGGGACAGGAACACTGAAGCTTTCTTT
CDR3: CATGRDRNTEAFF